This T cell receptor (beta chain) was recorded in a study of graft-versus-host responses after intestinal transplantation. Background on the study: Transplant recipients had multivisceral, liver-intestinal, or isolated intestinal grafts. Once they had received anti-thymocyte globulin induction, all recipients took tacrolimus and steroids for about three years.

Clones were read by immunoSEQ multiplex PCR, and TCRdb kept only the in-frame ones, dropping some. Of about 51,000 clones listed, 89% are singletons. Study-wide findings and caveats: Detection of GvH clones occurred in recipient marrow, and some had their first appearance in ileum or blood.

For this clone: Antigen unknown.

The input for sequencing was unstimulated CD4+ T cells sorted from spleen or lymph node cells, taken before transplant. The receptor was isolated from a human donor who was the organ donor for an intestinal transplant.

CDR3 coding DNA: TGTGCCAGCACTGGAGCCGGGGAGCTGTTTTTT. Protein: CASTGAGELFF. The J gene is TRBJ2-2, the V gene TRBV6-6; D gene uncertain. Germline V gene data show CDR1 as MNHNY and CDR2 as SVGAGI (reference sequence). Trimming left V 7 bases short and J 6 bases short, with 6 bases between. The CDR3 length is 11 residues.